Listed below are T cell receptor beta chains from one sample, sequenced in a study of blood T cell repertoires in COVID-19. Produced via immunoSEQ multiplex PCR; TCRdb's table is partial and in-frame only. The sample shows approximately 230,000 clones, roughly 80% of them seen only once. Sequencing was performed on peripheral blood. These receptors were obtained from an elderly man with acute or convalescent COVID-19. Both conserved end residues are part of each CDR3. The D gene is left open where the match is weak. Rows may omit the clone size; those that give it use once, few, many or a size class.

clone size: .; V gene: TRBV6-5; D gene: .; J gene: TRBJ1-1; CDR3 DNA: TGTGCCAGCAGTTACGGGGGACATTTGAACACTGAAGCTTTCTTT; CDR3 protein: CASSYGGHLNTEAFF
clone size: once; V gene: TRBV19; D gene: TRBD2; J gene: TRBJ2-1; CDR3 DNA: TGTGCCACCTATGGGCTAGCGGGAGGAAATGAGCAGTTCTTC; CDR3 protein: CATYGLAGGNEQFF
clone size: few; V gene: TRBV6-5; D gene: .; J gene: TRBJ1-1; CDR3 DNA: TGTGCCAGCAGAAAGACAGGGAACACTGAAGCTTTCTTT; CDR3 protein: CASRKTGNTEAFF
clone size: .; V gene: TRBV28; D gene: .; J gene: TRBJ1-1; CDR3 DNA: TGTGCCAGCAGGCCAGGCGGGGGTCCGCTCAACACTGAAGCTTTCTTT; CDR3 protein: CASRPGGGPLNTEAFF
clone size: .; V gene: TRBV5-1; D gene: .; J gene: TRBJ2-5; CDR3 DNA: TGCGCCAGCAGCCGGTACCAAGAGACCCAGTACTTC; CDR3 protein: CASSRYQETQYF
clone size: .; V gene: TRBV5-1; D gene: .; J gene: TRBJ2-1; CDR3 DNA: TGCGCCAGCAGCTTGGGGAGGAGCACCTCCTACAATGAGCAGTTCTTC; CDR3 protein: CASSLGRSTSYNEQFF
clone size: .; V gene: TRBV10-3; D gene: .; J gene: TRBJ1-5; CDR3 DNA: TGTGCCATCAGTGAGTCGACAGGAGGAAGCAATCAGCCCCAGCATTTT; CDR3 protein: CAISESTGGSNQPQHF
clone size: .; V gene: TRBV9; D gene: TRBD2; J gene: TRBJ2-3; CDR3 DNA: TGTGCCAGCAGCGCGACTAGCGGGAGGGCAGATACGCAGTATTTT; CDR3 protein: CASSATSGRADTQYF
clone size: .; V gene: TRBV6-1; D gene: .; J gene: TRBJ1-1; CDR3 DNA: TGTGCCAGCAGTGAAGCGCATGGGTTCGCGGGCGTTAAAAGGAACACTGAAGCTTTCTTT; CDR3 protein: CASSEAHGFAGVKRNTEAFF
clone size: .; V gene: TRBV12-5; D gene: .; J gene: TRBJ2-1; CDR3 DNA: TGTGCTAGTGGTTTGGGACTAGTACCCAATGAGCAGTTCTTC; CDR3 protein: CASGLGLVPNEQFF
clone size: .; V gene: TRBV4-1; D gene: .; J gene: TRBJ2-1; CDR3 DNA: TGCGCCAGCAGCCAAGATCTGAGGAGAAGGAGCCATGAGCAGTTCTTC; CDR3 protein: CASSQDLRRRSHEQFF
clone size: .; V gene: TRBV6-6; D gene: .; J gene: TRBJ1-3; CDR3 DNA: TGTGCCAGCAGTAGGGGGATGGATCGAAACACCATATATTTT; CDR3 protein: CASSRGMDRNTIYF
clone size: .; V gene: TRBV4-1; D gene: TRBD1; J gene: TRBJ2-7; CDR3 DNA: TGCGCCAGCAGCCTACAGGGGGCTTTAGACGAGCAGTACTTC; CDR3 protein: CASSLQGALDEQYF
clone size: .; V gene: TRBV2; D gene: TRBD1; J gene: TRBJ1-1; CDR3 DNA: TGTGCCAGCAGCCCCTCAGCAGGGGGTTTCACTGAAGCTTTCTTT; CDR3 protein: CASSPSAGGFTEAFF
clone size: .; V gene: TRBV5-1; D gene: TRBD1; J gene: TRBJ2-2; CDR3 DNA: TGCGCCAGCAGCCTATCCTGGGGACAGGGAGTCACCGGGGAGCTGTTTTTT; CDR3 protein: CASSLSWGQGVTGELFF
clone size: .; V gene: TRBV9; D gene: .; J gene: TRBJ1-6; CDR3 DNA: TGTGCCAGCAGCCTCGACTCGGGGGATAATTCACCCCTCCACTTT; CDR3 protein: CASSLDSGDNSPLHF
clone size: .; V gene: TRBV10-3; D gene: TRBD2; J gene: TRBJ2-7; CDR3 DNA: TGTGCCATCCAGTCCCGCGGGGGGGGAAGCGGGAGTTCCTACGAGCAGTACTTC; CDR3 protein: CAIQSRGGGSGSSYEQYF
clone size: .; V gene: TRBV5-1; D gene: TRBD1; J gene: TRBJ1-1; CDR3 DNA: TGCGCCAGCAGCTTGTCCAGGGGGGAGAACACTGAAGCTTTCTTT; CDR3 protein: CASSLSRGENTEAFF
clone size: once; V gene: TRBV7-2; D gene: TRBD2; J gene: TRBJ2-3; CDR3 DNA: TGTGCCAGCAGCTTGGGACTAGCGGGCACAGATACGCAGTATTTT; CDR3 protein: CASSLGLAGTDTQYF
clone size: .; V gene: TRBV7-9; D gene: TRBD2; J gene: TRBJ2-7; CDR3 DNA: TGTGCCAGCAGCTTAGCTGCGGGGGACGAGCAGTACTTC; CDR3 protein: CASSLAAGDEQYF
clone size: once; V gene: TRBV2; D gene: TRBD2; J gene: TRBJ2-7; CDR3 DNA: TGTGCCAGCAGGGTCGGTCGGGGGGACGAGCAGTACTTC; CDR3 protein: CASRVGRGDEQYF
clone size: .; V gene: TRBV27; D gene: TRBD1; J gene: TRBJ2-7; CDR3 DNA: TGTGCCAGCAGTTCACCGGGACAGGGGGCCTACGAGCAGTACTTC; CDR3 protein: CASSSPGQGAYEQYF
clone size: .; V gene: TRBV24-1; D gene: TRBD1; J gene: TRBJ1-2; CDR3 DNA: TGTGCCACCAGTGATTCGGGACAGAACTATGGCTACACCTTC; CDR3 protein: CATSDSGQNYGYTF
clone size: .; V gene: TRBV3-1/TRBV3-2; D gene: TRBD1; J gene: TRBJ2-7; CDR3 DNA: TGTGCCAGCAGCCAAGGACAGGGTGTCTACGAGCAGTACTTC; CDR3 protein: CASSQGQGVYEQYF
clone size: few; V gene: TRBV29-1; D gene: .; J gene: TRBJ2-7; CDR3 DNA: TGCAGCGTTGGGGGGCGGGCGAGACCCTACGAGCAGTACTTC; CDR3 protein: CSVGGRARPYEQYF
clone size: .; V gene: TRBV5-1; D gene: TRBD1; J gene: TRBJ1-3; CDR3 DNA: TGCGCCAGCAGCGTCCGGACAGGGGACACCATATATTTT; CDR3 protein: CASSVRTGDTIYF
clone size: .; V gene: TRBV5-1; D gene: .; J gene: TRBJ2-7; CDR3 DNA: TGCGCCAGTTCCCGTGGGGAGCCGGCTGGCGAGCAGTACTTC; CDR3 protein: CASSRGEPAGEQYF
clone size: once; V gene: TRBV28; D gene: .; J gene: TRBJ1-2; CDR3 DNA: TGTGCCAGCAGCCTAACAGGGTATGGCTACACCTTC; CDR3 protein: CASSLTGYGYTF
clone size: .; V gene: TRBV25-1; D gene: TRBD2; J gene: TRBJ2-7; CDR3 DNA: TGTGCCAGCACCTTGACCGGGACTAGCGGTCGCTACGAGCAGTACTTC; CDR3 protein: CASTLTGTSGRYEQYF
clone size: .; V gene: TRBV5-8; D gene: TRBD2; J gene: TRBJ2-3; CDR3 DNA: TGTGCCAGCAGCTCTAACGGACTAGCGGGAGGGCCAGATACGCAGTATTTT; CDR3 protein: CASSSNGLAGGPDTQYF
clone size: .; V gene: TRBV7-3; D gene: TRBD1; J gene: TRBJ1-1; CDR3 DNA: TGTGCCAGCAGCGGACAGGGAATGAACACTGAAGCTTTCTTT; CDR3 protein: CASSGQGMNTEAFF
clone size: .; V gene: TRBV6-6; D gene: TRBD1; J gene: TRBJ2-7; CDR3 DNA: TGTGCCAGCAGTCCCGTCCCGGGACAGCGATCCGAGCAGTACTTC; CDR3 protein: CASSPVPGQRSEQYF
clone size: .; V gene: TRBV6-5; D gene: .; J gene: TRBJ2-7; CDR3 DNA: TGTGCCAGCGATTTAGAGGGTAAGGTCCCCCACGAGCAGTACTTC; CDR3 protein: CASDLEGKVPHEQYF
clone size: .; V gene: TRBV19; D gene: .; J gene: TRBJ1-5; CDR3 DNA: TGTGCCAGTAGCCCAGGGTTCCCTAATCAGCCCCAGCATTTT; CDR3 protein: CASSPGFPNQPQHF
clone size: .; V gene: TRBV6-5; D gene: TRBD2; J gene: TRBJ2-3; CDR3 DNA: TGTGCCAGCAGTCGGACTAGCGGGGAACGAAATACGCAGTATTTT; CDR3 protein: CASSRTSGERNTQYF
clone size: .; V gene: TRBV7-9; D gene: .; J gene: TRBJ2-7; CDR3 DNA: TGTGCCAGCAGCTTAATTTCTAACGAGCAGTACTTC; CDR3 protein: CASSLISNEQYF
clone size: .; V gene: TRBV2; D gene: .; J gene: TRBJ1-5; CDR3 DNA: TGTGCCAGCACTCGACAAAGCTATAGCAATCAGCCCCAGCATTTT; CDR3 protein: CASTRQSYSNQPQHF
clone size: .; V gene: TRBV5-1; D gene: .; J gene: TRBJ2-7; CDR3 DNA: TGCGCCAGCAGCTTGGGGGCGGGTCTCTACGAGCAGTACTTC; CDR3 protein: CASSLGAGLYEQYF
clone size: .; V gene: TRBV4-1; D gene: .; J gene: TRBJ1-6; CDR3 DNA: TGCGCCAGCAGCCTATCGGGACTTCGGAATTCACCCCTCCACTTT; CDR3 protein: CASSLSGLRNSPLHF
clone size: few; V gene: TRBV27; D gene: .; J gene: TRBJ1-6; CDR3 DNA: TGTGCCAGCAGTTTAAAGGCCGGGGTATCGCCCCTCCACTTT; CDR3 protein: CASSLKAGVSPLHF
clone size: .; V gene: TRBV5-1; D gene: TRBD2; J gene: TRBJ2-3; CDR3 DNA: TGCGCCAGCAGCTTGGACGGTTTTAGGACTAGCGGGGGGCTGCCTGAGGATACGCAGTATTTT; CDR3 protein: CASSLDGFRTSGGLPEDTQYF
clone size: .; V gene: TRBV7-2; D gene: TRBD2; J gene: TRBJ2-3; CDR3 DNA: TGTGCCAGCAGCTTAGCGCTGAGGCGGGAGAGGAGCACAGATACGCAGTATTTT; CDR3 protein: CASSLALRRERSTDTQYF
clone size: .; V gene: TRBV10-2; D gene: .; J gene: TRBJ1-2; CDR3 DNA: TGCGCCAGCAGTGAGGAGTCTGGCAGGCTTAACTATGGCTACACCTTC; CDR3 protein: CASSEESGRLNYGYTF
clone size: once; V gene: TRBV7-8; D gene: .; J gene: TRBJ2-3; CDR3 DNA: TGTGCCAGCAGCCCGGGGAGGGATACGCAGTATTTT; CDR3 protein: CASSPGRDTQYF
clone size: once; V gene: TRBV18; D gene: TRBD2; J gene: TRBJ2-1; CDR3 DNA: TGTGCCAGCTCTAGCGGGAGCTCCTACAATGAGCAGTTCTTC; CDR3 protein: CASSSGSSYNEQFF
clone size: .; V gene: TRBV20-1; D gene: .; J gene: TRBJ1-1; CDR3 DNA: TGCAGTGCTATGAGAACTGAAGCTTTCTTT; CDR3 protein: CSAMRTEAFF
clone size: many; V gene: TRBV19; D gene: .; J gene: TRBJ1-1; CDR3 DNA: TGTGCCAGTAGTCGGCAGGGCTACACTGAAGCTTTCTTT; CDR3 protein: CASSRQGYTEAFF
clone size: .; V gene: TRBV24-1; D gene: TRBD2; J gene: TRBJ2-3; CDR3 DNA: TGTGCCACCAGTGAGCCCTGGATAGCGGGGAGAACAGATACGCAGTATTTT; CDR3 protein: CATSEPWIAGRTDTQYF
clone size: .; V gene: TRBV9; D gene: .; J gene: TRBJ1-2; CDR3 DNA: TGTGCCAGCAGCGTAGGAGGGGGACGGAGCTATGGCTACACCTTC; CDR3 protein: CASSVGGGRSYGYTF
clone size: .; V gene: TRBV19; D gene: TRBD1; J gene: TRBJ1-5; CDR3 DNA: TGTGCCAGTAGTATAAGGGACAGTAATCAGCCCCAGCATTTT; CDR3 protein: CASSIRDSNQPQHF
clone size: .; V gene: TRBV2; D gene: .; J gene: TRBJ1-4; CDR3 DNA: TGTGCCAGCAGCGTTACAACAACTAATGAAAAACTGTTTTTT; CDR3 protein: CASSVTTTNEKLFF